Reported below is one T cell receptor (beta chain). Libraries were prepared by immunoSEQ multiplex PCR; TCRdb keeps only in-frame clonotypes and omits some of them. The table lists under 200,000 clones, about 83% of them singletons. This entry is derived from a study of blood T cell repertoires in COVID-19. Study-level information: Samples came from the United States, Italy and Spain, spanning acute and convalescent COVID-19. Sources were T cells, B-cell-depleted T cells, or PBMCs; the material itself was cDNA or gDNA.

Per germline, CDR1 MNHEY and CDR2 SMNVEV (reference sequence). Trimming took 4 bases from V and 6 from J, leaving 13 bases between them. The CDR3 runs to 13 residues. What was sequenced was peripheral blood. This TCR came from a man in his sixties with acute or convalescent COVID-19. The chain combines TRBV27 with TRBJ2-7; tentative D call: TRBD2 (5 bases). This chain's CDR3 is CASSSRGEGEQYF. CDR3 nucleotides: TGTGCCAGCAGTTCCCGGGGAGAGGGCGAGCAGTACTTC.